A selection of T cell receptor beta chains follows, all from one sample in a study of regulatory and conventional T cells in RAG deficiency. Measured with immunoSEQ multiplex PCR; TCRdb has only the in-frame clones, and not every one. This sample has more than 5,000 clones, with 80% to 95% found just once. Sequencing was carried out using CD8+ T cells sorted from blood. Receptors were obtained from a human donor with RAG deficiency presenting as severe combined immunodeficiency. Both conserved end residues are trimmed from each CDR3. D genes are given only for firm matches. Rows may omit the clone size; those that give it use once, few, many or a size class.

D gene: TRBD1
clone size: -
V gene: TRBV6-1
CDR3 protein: ASSTGGYEQY

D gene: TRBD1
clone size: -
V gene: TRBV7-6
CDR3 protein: ASSLAVGGEVETQY

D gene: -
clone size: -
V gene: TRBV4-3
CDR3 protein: ASSQGHLYEQY

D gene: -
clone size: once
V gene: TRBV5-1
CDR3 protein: ASSLDQGLSYEQY

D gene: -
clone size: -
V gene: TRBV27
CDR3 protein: ASSSYRALEETQY

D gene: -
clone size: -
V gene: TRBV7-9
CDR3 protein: ASSPTGYEQY

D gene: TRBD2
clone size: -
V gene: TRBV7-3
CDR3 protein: ASSLLAGGPNIQY

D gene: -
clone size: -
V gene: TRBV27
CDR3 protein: ASSLVPPLEPDNEQF

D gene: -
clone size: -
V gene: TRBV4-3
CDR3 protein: ASSQDVGNYGYT

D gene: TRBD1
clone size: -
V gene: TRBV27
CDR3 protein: ASSPRTGRETQY

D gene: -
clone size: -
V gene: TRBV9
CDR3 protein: ASSVAEQGVLGYT

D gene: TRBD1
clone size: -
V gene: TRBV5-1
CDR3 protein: ASGPGQGNIQY

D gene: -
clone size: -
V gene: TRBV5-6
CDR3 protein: ASSLAVQETQY

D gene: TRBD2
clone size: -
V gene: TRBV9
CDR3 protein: ASSVAPSGYEQY

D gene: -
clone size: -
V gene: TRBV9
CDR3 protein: ASSAQGRPSTDTQY

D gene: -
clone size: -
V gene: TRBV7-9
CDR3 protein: ASRANWDQHTDTQY

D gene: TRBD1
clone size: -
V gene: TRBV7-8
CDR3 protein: ASSWTGDLETQY

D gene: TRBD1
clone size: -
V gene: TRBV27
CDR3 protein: ASSFGAGGYEQY

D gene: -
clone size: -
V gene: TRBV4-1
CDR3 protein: ASSRHSGANVLT

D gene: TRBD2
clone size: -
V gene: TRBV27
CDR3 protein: ATRGGYNEQF

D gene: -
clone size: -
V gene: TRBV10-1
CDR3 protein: ASSESFYEQY

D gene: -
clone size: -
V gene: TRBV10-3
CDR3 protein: AIKKGNEQY

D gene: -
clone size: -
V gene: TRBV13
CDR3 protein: ASSLGNPWEQY

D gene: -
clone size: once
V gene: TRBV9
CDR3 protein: ASSTRDRPYEQY

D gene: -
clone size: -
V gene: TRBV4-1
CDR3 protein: ASSQVAAGEQY

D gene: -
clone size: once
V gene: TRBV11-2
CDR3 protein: ASSSGTWSYEQY

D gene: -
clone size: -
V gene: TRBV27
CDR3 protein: ASSLLNEQF

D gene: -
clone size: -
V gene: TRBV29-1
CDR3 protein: SVGTGTDQETQY

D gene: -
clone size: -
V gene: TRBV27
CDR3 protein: ASSPSTDTQY

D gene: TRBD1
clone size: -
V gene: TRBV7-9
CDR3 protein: ASSLAGTGGETQY

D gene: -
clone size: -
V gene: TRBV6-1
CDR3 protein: ASSEADGNQETQY

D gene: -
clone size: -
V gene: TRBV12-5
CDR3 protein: ASGLVGGPRAYYTQY

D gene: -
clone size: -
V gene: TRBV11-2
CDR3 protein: ASSLRQGGTDTQY

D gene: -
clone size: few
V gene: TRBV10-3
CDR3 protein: AIDREDTGELF

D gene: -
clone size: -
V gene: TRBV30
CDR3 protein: AWSVPGVEQY

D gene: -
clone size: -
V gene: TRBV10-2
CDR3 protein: ASSPGGGGNTIY

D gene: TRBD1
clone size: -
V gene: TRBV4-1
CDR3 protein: ASSHRTGTGETQY

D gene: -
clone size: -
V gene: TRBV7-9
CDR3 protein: ASSPTAYNEQF

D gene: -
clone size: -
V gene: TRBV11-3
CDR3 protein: ASSLRPVTGELF

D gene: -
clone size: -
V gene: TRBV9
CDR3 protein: ASSGGASTDTQY

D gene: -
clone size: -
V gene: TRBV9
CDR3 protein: ASSDPPGELF

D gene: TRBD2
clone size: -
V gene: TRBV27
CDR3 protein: ASSPPAGLAKNIQY

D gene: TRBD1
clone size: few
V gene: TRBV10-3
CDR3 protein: AISEWGQDEQY

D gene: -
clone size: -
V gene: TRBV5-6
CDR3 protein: ASSRTENTEAF

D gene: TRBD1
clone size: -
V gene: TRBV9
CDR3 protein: ASSGQGYEQY

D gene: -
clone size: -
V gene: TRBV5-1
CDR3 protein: ASSLGEGDTDTQY

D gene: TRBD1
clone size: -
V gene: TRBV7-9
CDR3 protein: ASSFRQGKTQY

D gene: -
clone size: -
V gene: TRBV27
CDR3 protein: ASSLAGNSEQY

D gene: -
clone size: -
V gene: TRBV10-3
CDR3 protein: AISETGQNTGELF

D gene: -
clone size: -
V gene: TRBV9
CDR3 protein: ASSGDLLEGYT

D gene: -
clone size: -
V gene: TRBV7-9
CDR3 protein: ASSPGAGPSYNEQF

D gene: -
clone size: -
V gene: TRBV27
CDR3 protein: ASSLWTGGGETQY

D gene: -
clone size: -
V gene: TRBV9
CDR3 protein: ASSVNTGELF

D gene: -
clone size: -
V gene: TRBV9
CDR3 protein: ASSVGYYGYT

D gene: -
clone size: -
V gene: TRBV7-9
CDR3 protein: ASSLRGQETQY

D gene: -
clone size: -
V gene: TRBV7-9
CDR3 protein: ASSPTTDLTEAF

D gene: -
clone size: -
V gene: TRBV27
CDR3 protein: ASSSSSYEQY

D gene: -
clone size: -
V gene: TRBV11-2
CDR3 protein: ASSLDPGAYYEQY

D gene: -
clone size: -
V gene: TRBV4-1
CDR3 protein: ASSQEDRSTDTQY